Shown below are 30 T cell receptor beta chains from a single sample sequenced in a study of somatic mutations in cytotoxic T cells in rheumatoid arthritis (dated 2017 in TCRdb). Libraries were constructed by the immunoSEQ multiplex PCR assay. TCRdb mirrors the immuneACCESS table, restricted to in-frame sequences. Some clones are absent from its copies; in checked studies, under half trace to an unresolved V gene, and the reason for the others is unknown. This sample is represented by about 13,000 clones; more than 65% of them were singletons. Around 21% of the sample comes from the top ten. Material for sequencing was CD8+ T cells sorted from blood. These receptor sequences come from an adult with rheumatoid arthritis.

This rearrangement joins TRBV29-1 to TRBJ2-1; no definite D call. Germline V CDR1 and CDR2: SQVTM, ANQGSEA. V gave up 1 base and J gave up 6 bases, with 7 bases separating them. CDR3 size: 12 residues. CDR3 sequence: CSVEGLGNEQFF. The CDR3 DNA reads TGCAGCGTTGAAGGTCTCGGCAATGAGCAGTTCTTC.

This chain links TRBV28 with TRBJ2-1; 7 nucleotides align to TRBD2. Germline-derived CDR1 and CDR2 are MDHEN and SYDVKM. Losses at the gene ends were 8 bases for V and 0 bases for J; bases not matched to a gene: 10. The CDR3 runs to 16 residues. The CDR3 loop reads CASETGTKSSYNEQFF. CDR3 nucleotide sequence: TGTGCCAGCGAAACCGGGACTAAAAGCTCCTACAATGAGCAGTTCTTC.

J is TRBJ2-1 and V is TRBV2, with TRBD2 matching over 12 bases. Germline V gene lookup returns CDR1 SNHLY and CDR2 FYNNEI. The CDR3 has 17 amino acids. Trimming removed 7 bases from V and 1 base from J; junction bases left unmatched: 8. The CDR3 loop is CASTHGLAGISYNEQFF. In DNA, the CDR3 is TGTGCCAGCACCCACGGACTAGCGGGAATATCCTACAATGAGCAGTTCTTC.

This clone was detected only a few times. The J gene is TRBJ1-1, the V gene TRBV5-1; no clear D gene. Germline CDR1 reads SGHRS; CDR2 reads YFSETQ. This CDR3 has 15 amino acids. V was cut by 1 base and J by 1 base, with 11 bases left in between. CDR3 in DNA: TGCGCCAGCAGCTTGATTCCCACTAGGAACACTGAAGCTTTCTTT. The encoded protein is CASSLIPTRNTEAFF.

Note on this clone: This CDR3 is also generated by other DNA sequences in the sample. The chain couples TRBV28 to TRBJ1-2; tentative D call: TRBD1 (6 bases). The germline V gene encodes CDR1 MDHEN and CDR2 SYDVKM. The CDR3 runs to 16 residues. V lost 3 bases and J lost 6, with 20 bases in between. The CDR3 coding sequence is TGTGCCAGCAGTTTTTACAGGGTACACGCGGTTGATGGCTACACCTTC. It translates to CASSFYRVHAVDGYTF.

The V call is TRBV2, the J call TRBJ2-6; a weak D match, TRBD1 (6 bases). Germline V lookup: CDR1 SNHLY, CDR2 FYNNEI. CDR3 length: 17 amino acids. The V gene lost 8 bases and the J gene lost 2 bases, with 19 bases spanning the gap. CDR3 residues: CASGGDLRGTGANVLTF. As DNA, the CDR3 is TGTGCCAGCGGAGGCGATTTGAGGGGGACTGGGGCCAACGTCCTGACTTTC.

This clone has a single count. The rearrangement links TRBV28 to TRBJ2-1; 13 bases align to TRBD2. The CDR3 is made up of 15 amino acids. Trimming cost V 5 bases and J 5 bases; bases outside gene matches: 3. Germline V gives CDR1 MDHEN, CDR2 SYDVKM. The CDR3 nucleotides are TGTGCCAGCAGTGGGACTAGCGGGATTCACAATGAGCAGTTCTTC. Translation: CASSGTSGIHNEQFF.

This clone was seen just once. The chain carries TRBV27 and TRBJ2-7; TRBD1 is a possible D gene (5 bases). V lost 5 bases and J 5 bases, leaving 16 bases between the germline ends. The germline gives CDR1 MNHEY, CDR2 SMNVEV (reference sequence). The CDR3 sequence is 14 residues long. CDR3 bases: TGTGCCAGCAGTATGACAGTGGTAGGCCACGAGCAGTACTTC. It encodes CASSMTVVGHEQYF.

This clone was seen only a few times. The V gene is TRBV14, the J gene TRBJ2-2; 9 bases line up with TRBD1. CDR1 is SGHDN and CDR2 is FVKESK in the germline V gene. Trimming took 1 base from V and 6 from J; bases not matched to a gene: 3. The CDR3 has 15 amino acids. CDR3 sequence reads: CASSQVGTGSGELFF. CDR3 DNA: TGTGCCAGCAGCCAAGTCGGGACAGGGTCCGGGGAGCTGTTTTTT.

V gene TRBV27 combines with J gene TRBJ2-7; no definite D call. The CDR3 loop spans 13 amino acids. The ends were cut back, 1 base at V and 2 bases at J, with 6 bases in the middle. Germline CDR1 MNHEY, CDR2 SMNVEV (reference sequence). The CDR3 DNA reads TGTGCCAGCAGTTTATATGGGGCCTACGAGCAGTACTTC. This gives the protein CASSLYGAYEQYF.

In this sample, this clone turned up a few times. This sequence joins TRBV9 and TRBJ2-1; 8 positions agree with TRBD1. The CDR3 runs 14 residues. J gave up 10 bases and V 2 bases, and 8 bases lay outside the gene matches. From germline, CDR1 is SGDLS and CDR2 YYNGEE. The CDR3 nucleotides read TGTGCCAGCAGCGTTGGGACAGGCGATGAGGAGCAGTTCTTC. Amino acid sequence: CASSVGTGDEEQFF.

This clone has only a few counts. The gene calls are TRBV7-8 and TRBJ2-7; no firm D call. Germline V gene lookup returns CDR1 SGHVS and CDR2 FQNEAQ. The V end was cut by 8 bases, the J end by 1 base, with 9 bases between. The CDR3 is made up of 12 amino acids. CDR3 in amino acids: CASGTASYEQYF. The CDR3 nucleotides read TGTGCCAGCGGCACAGCTTCCTACGAGCAGTACTTC.

This chain links TRBV7-9 with TRBJ2-2, with D uncertain. There are 15 residues in the CDR3. CDR1 and CDR2 (germline): SEHNR, FQNEAQ (reference sequence). With 1 base removed from V and 4 bases from J, the gap between germline ends came to 10 bases. CDR3 residues: CASSLGSVGTGELFF. In nucleotides, the CDR3 is TGTGCCAGCAGCTTAGGATCCGTTGGCACCGGGGAGCTGTTTTTT.

A word on this clone: The sample carries other DNA sequences with the same CDR3. The rearrangement joins TRBV9 to TRBJ2-1; possible D gene TRBD2, 5 bases. Trimming removed 0 bases at V and 2 bases at J, with 6 bases between. Germline loops: CDR1 SGDLS, CDR2 YYNGEE. The CDR3 consists of 14 residues. The CDR3, as DNA: TGTGCCAGCAGCGTAGAGACTACCTACAATGAGCAGTTCTTC. Translating it yields CASSVETTYNEQFF.

This clone was seen a few times. The chain carries TRBV29-1 and TRBJ2-3; 9 positions agree with TRBD1. CDR3 length: 13 amino acids. Germline lookup yields CDR1 SQVTM and CDR2 ANQGSEA. V was pared by 7 bases and J by 6 bases, with 8 bases of the junction left unmatched. The CDR3 loop reads CSGRTGDRDTQYF. The CDR3 DNA reads TGCAGCGGAAGGACAGGGGACCGGGATACGCAGTATTTT.

The chain recombines TRBV6-1 with TRBJ2-2, with unresolved D. Germline CDR1 reads MNHNS; CDR2 reads SASEGT. The CDR3 length is 13 residues. Trimming removed 2 bases at V and 5 bases at J, with 6 bases between. The CDR3 nucleotides read TGTGCCAGCAGTGAAATGGAAACCGGGGAGCTGTTTTTT. This translates into CASSEMETGELFF.

The gene calls are TRBV28 and TRBJ1-2; 10 bases line up with TRBD1. The trim removed 4 bases at V and 4 bases at J, leaving 6 bases unmatched. This CDR3 comprises 15 residues. The germline V gene encodes CDR1 MDHEN and CDR2 SYDVKM. Here the CDR3 reads CASSSTGGFVYGYTF. The CDR3 bases are TGTGCCAGCAGTTCGACAGGGGGCTTTGTCTATGGCTACACCTTC.

This sequence joins TRBV7-6 and TRBJ1-1; D not certain. The CDR3 is 15 residues long. V was clipped by 2 bases and J by 1 base, with 11 bases between them. CDR1 and CDR2 from the germline V gene are SGHVS and FNYEAQ. CDR3 DNA: TGTGCCAGCAGCTTATACGATAATCCGAACACTGAAGCTTTCTTT. This codes for CASSLYDNPNTEAFF.

V usage is TRBV19 and J usage is TRBJ2-3; 10 bases agree with TRBD2. V lost 5 bases, J lost 2 bases, and 7 bases stayed unmatched. The CDR3 runs 16 residues. CDR1 is LNHDA, CDR2 SQIVND, per germline (reference sequence). CDR3 bases: TGTGCCAGTAGTCCCTGGACTAGCGGTGACACAGATACGCAGTATTTT. The encoded protein is CASSPWTSGDTDTQYF.

This clone appeared a single time. This chain connects TRBV27 to TRBJ1-5; no clear D. This CDR3 spans 14 amino acids. The V gene lost 2 bases and the J gene lost 4 bases, with 9 bases spanning the gap. Germline CDR1 and CDR2: MNHEY and SMNVEV (reference sequence). The CDR3 sequence: CASSLGVWNQPQHF. CDR3 sequence (DNA): TGTGCCAGCAGTTTAGGGGTGTGGAATCAGCCCCAGCATTTT.

This chain connects TRBV27 to TRBJ2-7, with TRBD1 matching 9 bases. CDR1 is MNHEY and CDR2 is SMNVEV in the germline V gene (reference sequence). This CDR3 has 17 amino acids. V trimming: 5 bases; J trimming: 6 bases; junction bases outside the gene matches: 17. The DNA for the CDR3 is TGTGCCAGCAGTCCTGAAAGCCGCGGGACAGGGAACCTCGAGCAGTACTTC. Protein sequence: CASSPESRGTGNLEQYF.

This clone was counted once. Written as DNA, the CDR3 is TGCGCCAGCAGCCAAGAGAGGCAGAACACTGAAGCTTTCTTT. This codes for CASSQERQNTEAFF. This chain joins TRBV4-1 and TRBJ1-1; D remains ambiguous. The V gene's germline CDR1 is MGHRA and CDR2 YSYEKL. The CDR3 is made up of 14 amino acids. Trimming removed 0 bases at V and 1 base at J, with 6 bases between.

The V gene is TRBV6-1, the J gene TRBJ2-3; a weak D match, TRBD1 (6 bases). Trimming left V 8 bases short and J 3 bases short, with 12 bases between. CDR1 and CDR2 (germline): MNHNS, SASEGT. The CDR3 covers 13 residues. CDR3 DNA sequence: TGTGCCAGCGGCCGGACAGAGACAGATACGCAGTATTTT. Amino acid sequence: CASGRTETDTQYF.

This chain joins TRBV11-3 and TRBJ2-7, with D uncertain. The CDR3 runs to 14 residues. V was trimmed by 0 bases and J by 2 bases, leaving 8 bases between them. From germline, CDR1 is SGHNT and CDR2 YENEEA. The CDR3 nucleotides read TGTGCCAGCAGCTTAGATTTCGGCGCCTACGAGCAGTACTTC. Its translation is CASSLDFGAYEQYF. Variable domain in full (rest from reference TRBV11-3 and TRBJ2-7): EAGVVQSPRYKIIEKKQPVAFWCNPISGHNTLYWYLQNLGQGPELLIRYENEEAVDDSQLPKDRFSAERLKGVDSTLKIQPAELGDSAVYLCASSLDFGAYEQYFGPGTRLTVT.

This chain connects TRBV5-6 to TRBJ1-2, with 10 bases lining up with TRBD1. In germline, CDR1 is SGHDT, CDR2 YYEEEE. The CDR3 runs 14 residues. V gave up 2 bases and J gave up 4 bases; unmatched junction bases: 2. In DNA, the CDR3 is TGTGCCAGCAGCTTCGGGACAGGGGTCTATGGCTACACCTTC. Translating gives CASSFGTGVYGYTF. Supplemented by reference TRBV5-6 and TRBJ1-2, the full variable domain reads DAGVTQSPTHLIKTRGQQVTLRCSPKSGHDTVSWYQQALGQGPQFIFQYYEEEERQRGNFPDRFSGHQFPNYSSELNVNALLLGDSALYLCASSFGTGVYGYTFGSGTRLTVV.

The chain joins TRBV30 to TRBJ1-1, with 8 bases identical to TRBD1. Germline V lookup: CDR1 GTSNPN, CDR2 SVGIG (reference sequence). Unmatched junction bases numbered 3, after V lost 1 base and J lost 5 bases. The CDR3 runs 13 residues. The chain's CDR3 is CAWSGNRGTEAFF. The CDR3 DNA reads TGTGCCTGGAGTGGAAACAGGGGGACTGAAGCTTTCTTT.

The table lists this clone with a few counts. The chain couples TRBV2 to TRBJ2-7; a possible D gene is TRBD1 (6 bases). The CDR3 is 12 residues long. The V end was cut by 3 bases, the J end by 3 bases, with 6 bases between. Germline V lookup: CDR1 SNHLY, CDR2 FYNNEI. The CDR3: CASSDRGYEQYF. The CDR3 coding sequence is TGTGCCAGCAGTGACAGGGGCTACGAGCAGTACTTC.

The chain uses TRBV15 and TRBJ2-3, with TRBD1 matching 10 bases. J was trimmed by 4 bases and V by 2 bases; bases with no gene match: 9. Germline loops: CDR1 LNHNV, CDR2 YYDKDF (reference sequence). This CDR3 spans 17 amino acids. The CDR3 reads CATSRPLGTGVADTQYF. The CDR3 bases are TGTGCCACCAGCAGACCTCTCGGGACAGGGGTGGCAGATACGCAGTATTTT.

This clone was seen more than once but under ten times. The chain recombines TRBV20-1 with TRBJ2-7, with unresolved D. The V end was cut by 6 bases, the J end by 5 bases, with 11 bases between. There are 11 residues in the CDR3. Germline V CDR1 and CDR2: DFQATT, SNEGSKA (reference sequence). In nucleotides, the CDR3 is TGCAGTGCCTACCGGCCCAACGAGCAGTACTTC. Amino acid sequence: CSAYRPNEQYF.

The V and J genes are TRBV10-3 and TRBJ2-7; D not certain. In germline, CDR1 is ENHRY, CDR2 SYGVKD. The CDR3 contains 11 residues. Trimming removed 7 bases from V and 4 bases from J, with 8 bases in between. For the CDR3, the DNA is TGTGCCATCATTCAACAGTACGAGCAGTACTTC. As protein: CAIIQQYEQYF.